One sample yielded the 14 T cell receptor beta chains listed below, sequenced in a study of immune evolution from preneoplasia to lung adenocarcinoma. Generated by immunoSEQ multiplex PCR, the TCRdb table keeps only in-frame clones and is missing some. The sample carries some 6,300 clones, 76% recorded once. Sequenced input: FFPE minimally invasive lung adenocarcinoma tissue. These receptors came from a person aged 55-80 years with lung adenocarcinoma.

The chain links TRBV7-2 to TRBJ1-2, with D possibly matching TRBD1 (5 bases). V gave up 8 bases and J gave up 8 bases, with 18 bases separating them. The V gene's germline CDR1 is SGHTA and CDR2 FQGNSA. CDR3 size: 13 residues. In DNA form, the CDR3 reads TGTGCCAGCGGGGTCGTAGGGGCGGCGGGCTACACCTTC. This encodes CASGVVGAAGYTF.

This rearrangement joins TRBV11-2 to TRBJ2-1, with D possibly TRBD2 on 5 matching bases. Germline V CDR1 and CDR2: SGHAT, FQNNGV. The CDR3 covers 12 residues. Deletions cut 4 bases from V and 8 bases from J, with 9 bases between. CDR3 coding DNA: TGTGCCAGCAGCTGGGGAGTTGATGAGCAGTTCTTC. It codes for CASSWGVDEQFF.

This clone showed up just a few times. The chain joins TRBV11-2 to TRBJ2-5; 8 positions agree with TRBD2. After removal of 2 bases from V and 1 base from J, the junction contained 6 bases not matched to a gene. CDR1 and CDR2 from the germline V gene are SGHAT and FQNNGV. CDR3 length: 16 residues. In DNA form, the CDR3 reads TGTGCCAGCAGCTTAAACGGGGGGGGGACCCAAGAGACCCAGTACTTC. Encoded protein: CASSLNGGGTQETQYF.

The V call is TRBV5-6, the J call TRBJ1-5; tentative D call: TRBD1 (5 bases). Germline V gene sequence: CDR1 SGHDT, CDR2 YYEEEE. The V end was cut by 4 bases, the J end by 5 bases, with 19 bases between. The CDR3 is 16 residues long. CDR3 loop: CASSMGGGAQDQPQHF. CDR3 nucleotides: TGTGCCAGCAGCATGGGGGGAGGGGCCCAAGATCAGCCCCAGCATTTT. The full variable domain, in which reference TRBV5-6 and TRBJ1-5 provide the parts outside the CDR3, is DAGVTQSPTHLIKTRGQQVTLRCSPKSGHDTVSWYQQALGQGPQFIFQYYEEEERQRGNFPDRFSGHQFPNYSSELNVNALLLGDSALYLCASSMGGGAQDQPQHFGDGTRLSIL.

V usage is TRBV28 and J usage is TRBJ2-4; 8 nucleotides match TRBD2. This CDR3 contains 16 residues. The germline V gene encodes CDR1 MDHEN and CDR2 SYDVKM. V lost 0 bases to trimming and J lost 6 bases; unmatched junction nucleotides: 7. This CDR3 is CASSLWESGRRNIQYF. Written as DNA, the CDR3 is TGTGCCAGCAGTTTATGGGAGAGCGGGAGAAGAAACATTCAGTACTTC.

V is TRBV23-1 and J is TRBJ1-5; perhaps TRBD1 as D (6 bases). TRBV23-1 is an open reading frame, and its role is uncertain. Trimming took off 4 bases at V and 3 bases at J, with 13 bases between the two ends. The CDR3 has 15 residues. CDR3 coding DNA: TGCGCCAGCAGTCGTTCGACAGGATACAATCAGCCCCAGCATTTT. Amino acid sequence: CASSRSTGYNQPQHF.

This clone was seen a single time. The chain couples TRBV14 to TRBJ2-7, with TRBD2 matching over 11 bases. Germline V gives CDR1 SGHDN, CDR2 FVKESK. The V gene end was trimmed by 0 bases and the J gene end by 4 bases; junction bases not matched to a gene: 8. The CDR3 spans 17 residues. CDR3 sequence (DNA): TGTGCCAGCAGCCAAGATTCCAGAACTAGCGGGAGTTACGAGCAGTACTTC. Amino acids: CASSQDSRTSGSYEQYF.

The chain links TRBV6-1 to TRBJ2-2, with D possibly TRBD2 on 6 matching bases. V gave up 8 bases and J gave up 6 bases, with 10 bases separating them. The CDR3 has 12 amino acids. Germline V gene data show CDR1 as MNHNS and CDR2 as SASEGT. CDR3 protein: CASGLSAGELFF. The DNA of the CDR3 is TGTGCCAGCGGACTAAGTGCCGGGGAGCTGTTTTTT.

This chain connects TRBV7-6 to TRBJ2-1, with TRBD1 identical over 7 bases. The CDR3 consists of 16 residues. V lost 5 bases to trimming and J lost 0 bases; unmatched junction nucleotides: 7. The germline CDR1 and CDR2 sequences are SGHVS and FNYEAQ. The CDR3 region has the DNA TGTGCCAGCAGCAGGGGACAGTTAAGCTCCTACAATGAGCAGTTCTTC. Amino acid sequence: CASSRGQLSSYNEQFF.

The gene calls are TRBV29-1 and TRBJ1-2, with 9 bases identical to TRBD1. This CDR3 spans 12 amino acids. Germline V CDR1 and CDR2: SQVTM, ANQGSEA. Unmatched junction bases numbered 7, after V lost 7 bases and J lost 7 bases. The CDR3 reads CSGTGTGFGYTF. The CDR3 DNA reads TGCAGCGGTACCGGGACAGGGTTTGGCTACACCTTC. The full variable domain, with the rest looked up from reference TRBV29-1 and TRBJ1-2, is SAVISQKPSRDICQRGTSLTIQCQVDSQVTMMFWYRQQPGQSLTLIATANQGSEATYESGFVIDKFPISRPNLTFSTLTVSNMSPEDSSIYLCSGTGTGFGYTFGSGTRLTVV.

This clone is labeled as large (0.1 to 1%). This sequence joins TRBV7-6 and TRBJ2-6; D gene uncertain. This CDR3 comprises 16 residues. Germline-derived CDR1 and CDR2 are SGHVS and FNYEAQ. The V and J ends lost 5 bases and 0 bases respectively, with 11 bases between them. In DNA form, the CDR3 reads TGTGCCAGCAGCCCCGAGGCCGTCTCTGGGGCCAACGTCCTGACTTTC. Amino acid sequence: CASSPEAVSGANVLTF.

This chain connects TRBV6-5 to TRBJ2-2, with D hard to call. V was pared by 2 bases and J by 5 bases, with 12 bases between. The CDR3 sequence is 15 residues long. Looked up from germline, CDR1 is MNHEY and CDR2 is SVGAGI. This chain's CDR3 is CASSYTKRSTGELFF. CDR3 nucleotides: TGTGCCAGCAGTTACACGAAACGATCAACCGGGGAGCTGTTTTTT.

The CDR3 here is CASSDTGSYEQYF. Written as DNA, the CDR3 is TGTGCCAGCAGTGACACGGGTTCCTACGAGCAGTACTTC. The genes are TRBV6-4 and TRBJ2-7; no firm D call. The CDR3 is 13 amino acids. Germline values: CDR1 MRHNA, CDR2 SNTAGT. Trimming took 2 bases from V and 1 from J, leaving 6 bases between them.

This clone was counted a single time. This CDR3 is CASGPEGAYGYTF. The CDR3 DNA reads as TGCGCCAGCGGTCCAGAGGGGGCCTATGGCTACACCTTC. The chain links TRBV5-1 to TRBJ1-2; TRBD1 matches at 7 bases. Per the germline V gene, CDR1 is SGHRS and CDR2 is YFSETQ. The CDR3 runs to 13 residues. Trimming took 7 bases from V and 4 from J; bases not matched to a gene: 7. Full variable domain (rest looked up from reference TRBV5-1 and TRBJ1-2): KAGVTQTPRYLIKTRGQQVTLSCSPISGHRSVSWYQQTPGQGLQFLFEYFSETQRNKGNFPGRFSGRQFSNSRSEMNVSTLELGDSALYLCASGPEGAYGYTFGSGTRLTVV.